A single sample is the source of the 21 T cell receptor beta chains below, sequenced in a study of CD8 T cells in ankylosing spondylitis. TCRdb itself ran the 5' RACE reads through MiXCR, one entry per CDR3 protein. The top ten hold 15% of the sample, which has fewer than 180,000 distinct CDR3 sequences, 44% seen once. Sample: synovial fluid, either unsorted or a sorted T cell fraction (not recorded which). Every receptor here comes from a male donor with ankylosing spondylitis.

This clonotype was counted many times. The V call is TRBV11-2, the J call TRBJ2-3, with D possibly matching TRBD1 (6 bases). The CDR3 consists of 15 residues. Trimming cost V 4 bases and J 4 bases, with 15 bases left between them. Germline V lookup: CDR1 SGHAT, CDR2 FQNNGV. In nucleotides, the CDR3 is TGTGCCAGCAGCTCGAAATCAACAGGGCCAGATACGCAGTATTTT. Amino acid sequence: CASSSKSTGPDTQYF.

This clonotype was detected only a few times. The CDR3 DNA reads as TGTGCCAGCAGTTACTCCTACGGGGAGCTGTTTTTT. Residues: CASSYSYGELFF. The rearrangement uses TRBV6-5 and TRBJ2-2; D is unclear. The CDR3 covers 12 residues. Germline lookup yields CDR1 MNHEY and CDR2 SVGAGI. Deletions cut 0 bases from V and 7 bases from J, with 3 bases between.

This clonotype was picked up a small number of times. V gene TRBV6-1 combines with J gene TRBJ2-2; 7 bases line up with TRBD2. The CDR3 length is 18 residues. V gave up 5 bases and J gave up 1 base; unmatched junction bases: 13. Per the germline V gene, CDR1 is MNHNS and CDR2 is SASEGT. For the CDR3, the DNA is TGTGCCAGCAGTCCCTTATCCTCGCTAGCGGTGAACACCGGGGAGCTGTTTTTT. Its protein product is CASSPLSSLAVNTGELFF.

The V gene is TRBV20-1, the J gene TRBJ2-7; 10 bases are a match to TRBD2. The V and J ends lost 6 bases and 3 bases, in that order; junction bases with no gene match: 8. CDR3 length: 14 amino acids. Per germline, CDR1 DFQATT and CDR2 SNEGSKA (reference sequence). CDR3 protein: CSAPIPSGSYEQYF. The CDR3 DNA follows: TGCAGTGCCCCCATTCCTAGCGGGAGCTACGAGCAGTACTTC.

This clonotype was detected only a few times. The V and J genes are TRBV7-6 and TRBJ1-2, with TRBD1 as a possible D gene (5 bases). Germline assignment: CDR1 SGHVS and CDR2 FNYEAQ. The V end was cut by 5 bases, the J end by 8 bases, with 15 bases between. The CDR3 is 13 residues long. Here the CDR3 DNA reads TGTGCCAGCAGCCCCGGGACGGAGGAGGGCTACACCTTC. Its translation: CASSPGTEEGYTF.

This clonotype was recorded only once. CDR3 sequence reads: CASSFSGDTDTQYF. CDR3 in DNA: TGTGCCAGCAGTTTTAGCGGAGACACAGATACGCAGTATTTT. The chain is built from TRBV28 and TRBJ2-3, with a tentative D call TRBD2 (6 bases). Trimming cost V 3 bases and J 2 bases, with 9 bases left between them. There are 14 residues in the CDR3. Germline values: CDR1 MDHEN, CDR2 SYDVKM.

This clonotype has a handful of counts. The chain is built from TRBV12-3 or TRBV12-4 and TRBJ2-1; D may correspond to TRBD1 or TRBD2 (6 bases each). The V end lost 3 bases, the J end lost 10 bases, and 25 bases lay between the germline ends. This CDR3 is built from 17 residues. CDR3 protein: CASSFFSGAWGPWEQFF. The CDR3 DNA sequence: TGTGCCAGCAGTTTCTTTAGCGGTGCCTGGGGGCCTTGGGAGCAGTTCTTC.

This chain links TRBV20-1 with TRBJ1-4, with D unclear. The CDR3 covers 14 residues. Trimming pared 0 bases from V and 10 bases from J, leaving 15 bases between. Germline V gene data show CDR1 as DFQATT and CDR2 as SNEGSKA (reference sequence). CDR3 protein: CSAREGSTDTKLFF. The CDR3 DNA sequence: TGCAGTGCTAGAGAGGGGTCAACCGACACAAAACTGTTTTTT.

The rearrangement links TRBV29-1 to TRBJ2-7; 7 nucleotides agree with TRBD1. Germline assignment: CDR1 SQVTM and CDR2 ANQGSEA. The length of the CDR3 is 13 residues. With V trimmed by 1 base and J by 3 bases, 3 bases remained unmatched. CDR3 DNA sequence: TGCAGCGTTGAAGGAACAGGGGTCTACGAGCAGTACTTC. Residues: CSVEGTGVYEQYF.

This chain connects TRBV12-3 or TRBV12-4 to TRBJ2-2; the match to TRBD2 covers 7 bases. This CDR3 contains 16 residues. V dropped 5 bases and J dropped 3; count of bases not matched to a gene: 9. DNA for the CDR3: TGTGCCAGCAGTCCCCTGGTGGGAGGGGACACCGGGGAGCTGTTTTTT. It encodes CASSPLVGGDTGELFF.

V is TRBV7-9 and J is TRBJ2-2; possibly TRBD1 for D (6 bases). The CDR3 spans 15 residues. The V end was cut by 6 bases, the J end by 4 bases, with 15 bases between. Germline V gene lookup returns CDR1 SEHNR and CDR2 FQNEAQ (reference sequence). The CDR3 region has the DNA TGTGCCAGCAGTCCGACCGGGACACCCACCGGGGAGCTGTTTTTT. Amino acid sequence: CASSPTGTPTGELFF. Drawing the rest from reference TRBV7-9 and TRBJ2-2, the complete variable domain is DTGVSQNPRHKITKRGQNVTFRCDPISEHNRLYWYRQTLGQGPEFLTYFQNEAQLEKSRLLSDRFSAERPKGSFSTLEIQRTEQGDSAMYLCASSPTGTPTGELFFGEGSRLTVL.

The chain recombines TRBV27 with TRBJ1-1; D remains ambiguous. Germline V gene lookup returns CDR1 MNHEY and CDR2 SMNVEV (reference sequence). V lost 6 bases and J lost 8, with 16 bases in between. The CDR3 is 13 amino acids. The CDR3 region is CASRSRRVGEAFF. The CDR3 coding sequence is TGTGCCAGCAGATCGAGGAGGGTTGGCGAAGCTTTCTTT.

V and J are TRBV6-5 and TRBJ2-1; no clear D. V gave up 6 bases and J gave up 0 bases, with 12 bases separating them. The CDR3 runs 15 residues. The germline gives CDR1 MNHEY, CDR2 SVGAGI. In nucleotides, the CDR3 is TGTGCCAGCAGCTACAGTGAGAGCTCCTACAATGAGCAGTTCTTC. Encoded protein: CASSYSESSYNEQFF.

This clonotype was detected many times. The CDR3 bases are TGTGCCAGCAGCTGGGGACGGGGCACTGAAGCTTTCTTT. Protein sequence: CASSWGRGTEAFF. The chain combines TRBV5-6 with TRBJ1-1, with D possibly being TRBD1 (5 bases). Per the germline V gene, CDR1 is SGHDT and CDR2 is YYEEEE. The length of the CDR3 is 13 residues. V was pared by 3 bases and J by 4 bases, with 10 bases between.

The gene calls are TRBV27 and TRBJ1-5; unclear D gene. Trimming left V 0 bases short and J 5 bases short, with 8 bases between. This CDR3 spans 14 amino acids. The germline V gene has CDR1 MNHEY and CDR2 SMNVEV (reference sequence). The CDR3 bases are TGTGCCAGCAGTTTATCCGGGTGGTATCAGCCCCAGCATTTT. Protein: CASSLSGWYQPQHF.

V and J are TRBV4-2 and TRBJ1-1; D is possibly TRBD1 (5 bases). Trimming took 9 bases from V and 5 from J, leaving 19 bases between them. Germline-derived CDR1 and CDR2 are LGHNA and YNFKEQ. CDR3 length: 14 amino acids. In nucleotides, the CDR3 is TGTGCCAGTAGAGAAGGGGCGGGGAGGACTGAAGCTTTCTTT. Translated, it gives CASREGAGRTEAFF.

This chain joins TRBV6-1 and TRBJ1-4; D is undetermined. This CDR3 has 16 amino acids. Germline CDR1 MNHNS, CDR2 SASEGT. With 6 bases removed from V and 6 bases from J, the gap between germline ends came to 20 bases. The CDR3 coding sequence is TGTGCCAGCAGACCCCCCGGAGCGAGGGCCCATGAAAAACTGTTTTTT. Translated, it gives CASRPPGARAHEKLFF.

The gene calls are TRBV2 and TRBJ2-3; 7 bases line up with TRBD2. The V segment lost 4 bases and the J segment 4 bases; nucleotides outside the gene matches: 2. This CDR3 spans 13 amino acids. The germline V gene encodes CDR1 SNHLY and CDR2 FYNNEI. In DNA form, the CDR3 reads TGTGCCAGCAGTGCTAGCGGTGCAGATACGCAGTATTTT. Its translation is CASSASGADTQYF.

The CDR3 coding sequence is TGCAGTGCTAGAACCCCCGGGGGGACAGGGAACACTGAAGCTTTCTTT. Protein product: CSARTPGGTGNTEAFF. V usage is TRBV20-1 and J usage is TRBJ1-1, with TRBD1 identical over 8 bases. The CDR3 runs 16 residues. V lost 2 bases and J lost 1; bases outside the gene matches: 9. CDR1 DFQATT and CDR2 SNEGSKA come from the germline V gene (reference sequence).

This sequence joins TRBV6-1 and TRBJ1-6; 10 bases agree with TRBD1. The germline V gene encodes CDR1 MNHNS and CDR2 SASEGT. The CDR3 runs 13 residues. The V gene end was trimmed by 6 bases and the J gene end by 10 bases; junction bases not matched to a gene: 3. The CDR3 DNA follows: TGTGCCAGCAGGGGACAGGGGCGATCACCCCTCCACTTT. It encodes CASRGQGRSPLHF.

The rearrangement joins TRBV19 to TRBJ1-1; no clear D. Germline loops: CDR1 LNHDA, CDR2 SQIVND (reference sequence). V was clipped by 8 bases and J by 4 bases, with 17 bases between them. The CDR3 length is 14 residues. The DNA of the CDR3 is TGTGCCAGTGGCCCAATGTTGAGGAGCACTGAAGCTTTCTTT. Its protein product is CASGPMLRSTEAFF.